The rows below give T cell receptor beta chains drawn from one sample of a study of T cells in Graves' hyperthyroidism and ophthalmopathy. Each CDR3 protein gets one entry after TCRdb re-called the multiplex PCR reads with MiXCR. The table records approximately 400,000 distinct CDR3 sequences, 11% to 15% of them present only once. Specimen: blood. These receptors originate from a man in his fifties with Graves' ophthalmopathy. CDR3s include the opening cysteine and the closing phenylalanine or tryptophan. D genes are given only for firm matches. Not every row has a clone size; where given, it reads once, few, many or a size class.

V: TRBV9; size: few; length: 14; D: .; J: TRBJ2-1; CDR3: CASSVQSSGGEQFF; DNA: TGTGCCAGCAGCGTACAATCGAGTGGCGGAGAGCAGTTCTTC
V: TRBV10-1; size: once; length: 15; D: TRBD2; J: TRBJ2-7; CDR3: CASSALAGGTYEQYF; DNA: TGCGCCAGCAGTGCGCTAGCGGGAGGCACCTACGAGCAGTACTTC
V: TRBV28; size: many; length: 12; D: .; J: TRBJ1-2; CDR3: CASSLYKNGYTF; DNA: TGTGCCAGCAGTTTATACAAGAATGGCTACACCTTC
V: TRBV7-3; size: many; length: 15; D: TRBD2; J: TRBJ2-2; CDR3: CASSPGRGAAGELFF; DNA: TGTGCCAGCAGCCCCGGGCGGGGGGCTGCCGGGGAGCTGTTTTTT
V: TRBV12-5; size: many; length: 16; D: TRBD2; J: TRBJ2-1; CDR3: CASGFWVPQRDWEQFF; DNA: TGTGCTAGTGGTTTCTGGGTTCCTCAGCGGGACTGGGAGCAGTTCTTC
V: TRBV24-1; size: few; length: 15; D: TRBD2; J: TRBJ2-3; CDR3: CATSDLGVGGNTQYF; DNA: TGTGCCACCAGTGATTTGGGGGTCGGGGGGAATACGCAGTATTTT
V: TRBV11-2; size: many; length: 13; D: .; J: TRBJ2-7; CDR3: CASSLELRAEQYF; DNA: TGTGCCAGCAGCTTAGAATTAAGGGCCGAGCAGTACTTC
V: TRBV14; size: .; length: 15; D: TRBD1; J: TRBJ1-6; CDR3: CASSPRQGENSPLHF; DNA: TGTGCCAGCAGCCCGAGACAGGGGGAGAATTCACCCCTCCACTTT
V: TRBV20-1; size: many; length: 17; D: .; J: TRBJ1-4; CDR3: CSASLRVRVATNEKLFF; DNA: TGCAGTGCTAGCCTCAGGGTGAGGGTTGCAACTAATGAAAAACTGTTTTTT
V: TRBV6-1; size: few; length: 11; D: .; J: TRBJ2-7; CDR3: CASSAYPEQYF; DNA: TGTGCCAGCAGTGCCTATCCCGAGCAGTACTTC
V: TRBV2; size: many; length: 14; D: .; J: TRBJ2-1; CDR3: CASSDNNPGNEQFF; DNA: TGTGCCAGCAGCGACAACAACCCAGGCAATGAGCAGTTCTTC
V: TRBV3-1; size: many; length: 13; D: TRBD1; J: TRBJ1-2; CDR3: CASSLGDSYGYTF; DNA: TGTGCCAGCAGCCTTGGGGACAGCTATGGCTACACCTTC
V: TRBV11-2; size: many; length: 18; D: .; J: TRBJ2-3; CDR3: CASSSTPLATRSTDTQYF; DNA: TGTGCCAGCAGCTCTACCCCCTTAGCGACCCGTAGCACAGATACGCAGTATTTT
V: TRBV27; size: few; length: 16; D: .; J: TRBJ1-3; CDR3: CASSPFPGVFGNTIYF; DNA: TGTGCCAGCAGTCCTTTCCCAGGGGTTTTTGGAAACACCATATATTTT